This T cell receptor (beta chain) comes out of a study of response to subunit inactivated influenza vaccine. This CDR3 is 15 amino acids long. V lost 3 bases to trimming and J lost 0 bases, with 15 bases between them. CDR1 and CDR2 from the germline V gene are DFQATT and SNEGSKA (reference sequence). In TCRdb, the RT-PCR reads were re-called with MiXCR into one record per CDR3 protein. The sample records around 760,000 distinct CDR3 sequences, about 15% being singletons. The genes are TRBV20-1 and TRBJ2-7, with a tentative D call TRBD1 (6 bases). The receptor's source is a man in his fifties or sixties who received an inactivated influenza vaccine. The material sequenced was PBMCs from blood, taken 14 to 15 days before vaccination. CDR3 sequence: CSASLDRRPSYEQYF. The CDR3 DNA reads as TGCAGTGCTAGTCTTGACAGGCGCCCCTCCTACGAGCAGTACTTC.